The next 16 T cell receptor beta chains were all read from a single sample in a study of identical twins. TCRdb analysed the 5' RACE reads with MiXCR anew, one entry per CDR3 protein. The sample shows approximately 1.8 million distinct CDR3 sequences, more than 30% of them seen only once. Sequenced sample: cord blood. The receptors come from a newborn girl in good health.

The V gene is TRBV20-1, the J gene TRBJ2-1; D could derive from TRBD1 or TRBD2 (5 bases each). The CDR3 is made up of 18 amino acids. V lost 6 bases and J lost 4, with 28 bases in between. CDR1 and CDR2 from the germline V gene are DFQATT and SNEGSKA (reference sequence). CDR3 in amino acids: CSAPTREGTGRNYNEQFF. CDR3 sequence (DNA): TGCAGTGCCCCCACCCGAGAGGGGACGGGCCGGAATTACAATGAGCAGTTCTTC.

This clonotype was observed a few times. This chain uses TRBV20-1 with TRBJ2-1; 10 nucleotides agree with TRBD2. CDR3 length: 16 residues. Germline CDR1 and CDR2: DFQATT and SNEGSKA (reference sequence). J was trimmed by 7 bases and V by 0 bases; bases with no gene match: 9. The DNA for the CDR3 is TGCAGTGCTAGAGACCCGGGACTAGCGAGAGGGAATGAGCAGTTCTTC. Protein sequence: CSARDPGLARGNEQFF.

For this clonotype: The junction and the germline gene differ at one end; a read error may be behind it. The V and J genes are TRBV28 and TRBJ2-3, with 13 nucleotides matching TRBD2. In germline, CDR1 is MDHEN, CDR2 SYDVKM. The CDR3 extends over 17 amino acids. CDR3 protein: CAGSAAGLAGVTDTQYF. CDR3 nucleotide sequence: TGTGCCGGCAGTGCCGCCGGACTAGCGGGAGTGACAGATACGCAGTATTTT.

This chain joins TRBV5-1 and TRBJ1-5; D is uncertain. V was trimmed by 6 bases and J by 0 bases, leaving 16 bases between them. The V gene's germline CDR1 is SGHRS and CDR2 YFSETQ. The CDR3 totals 16 residues. CDR3 in DNA: TGCGCCAGCAACCGAGTGGGTGTCTATAGCAATCAGCCCCAGCATTTT. It yields the protein CASNRVGVYSNQPQHF.

This clonotype was observed a few times. The chain has TRBV7-2 and TRBJ2-5; D is possibly TRBD2 (6 bases). Looked up from germline, CDR1 is SGHTA and CDR2 is FQGNSA. Trimming left V 1 base short and J 4 bases short, with 10 bases between. This CDR3 is built from 14 residues. Written as DNA, the CDR3 is TGTGCCAGCAGCTTAGACGGGGGAGCAGAGACCCAGTACTTC. Translation: CASSLDGGAETQYF.

This clonotype turned up a few times. The J gene is TRBJ2-7, the V gene TRBV20-1; D is uncertain. This CDR3 contains 13 residues. V was clipped by 1 base and J by 3 bases, with 10 bases between them. Germline CDR1 and CDR2: DFQATT and SNEGSKA (reference sequence). The CDR3 nucleotides read TGCAGTGCTAGAGGAGACGTTAACTACGAGCAGTACTTC. Translating gives CSARGDVNYEQYF.

This clonotype was observed a few times. The chain recombines TRBV6-2 or TRBV6-3 with TRBJ2-7, with 8 bases that match TRBD1. The J call may be in error: the DNA end matches TRBJ2-5 better. Germline values: CDR1 MNHEY, CDR2 SVGEGT. The CDR3 consists of 15 residues. The CDR3 region is CASSQQFTGGETQYF. CDR3 nucleotide sequence: TGTGCCAGCAGCCAACAATTTACAGGGGGAGAGACCCAGTACTTC.

The V and J genes are TRBV5-4 and TRBJ2-5, with D perhaps TRBD2 (6 bases). The CDR3 extends over 18 amino acids. The germline V and J ends were trimmed by 2 bases and 0 bases, with 20 bases remaining between them. Germline CDR1 reads SGHNT; CDR2 reads YYREEE (reference sequence). The CDR3 loop is CASSFIGTQITYQETQYF. The DNA of the CDR3 is TGTGCCAGCAGCTTCATTGGGACTCAAATTACCTACCAAGAGACCCAGTACTTC.

This chain links TRBV29-1 with TRBJ2-7, with 9 bases that match TRBD2. V was pared by 7 bases and J by 7 bases, with 14 bases of the junction left unmatched. Per germline, CDR1 SQVTM and CDR2 ANQGSEA. There are 14 residues in the CDR3. CDR3 DNA sequence: TGCAGCGCCATCTCTAGCGGGGCCTACAATGAGCAGTACTTC. The encoded protein is CSAISSGAYNEQYF.

The chain recombines TRBV5-1 with TRBJ2-7; D not certain. V dropped 5 bases and J dropped 3 bases, with 12 bases sitting between them. Germline values: CDR1 SGHRS, CDR2 YFSETQ. The CDR3 is 13 residues long. This CDR3 is CASSVGLDYEQYF. Here the CDR3 DNA reads TGCGCCAGCAGTGTTGGGCTAGACTACGAGCAGTACTTC.

The chain combines TRBV4-2 with TRBJ2-2, with 8 nucleotides matching TRBD2. Germline V lookup: CDR1 LGHNA, CDR2 YNFKEQ. The CDR3 has 19 amino acids. Trimming removed 0 bases from V and 2 bases from J; junction bases left unmatched: 11. CDR3 sequence (DNA): TGTGCCAGCAGCCAAGAACCGCGGGCTAGCGGGCTCAACACCGGGGAGCTGTTTTTT. It is translated as CASSQEPRASGLNTGELFF.

The rearrangement joins TRBV14 to TRBJ2-5; TRBD2 agrees at 9 bases. The better agreement between TRBJ2-7 and the DNA end casts doubt on the J call. Per the germline V gene, CDR1 is SGHDN and CDR2 is FVKESK. The CDR3 consists of 17 residues. The CDR3 is CASSRVGGLARTYEQYF. Written as DNA, the CDR3 is TGTGCCAGCAGCCGCGTCGGCGGACTAGCGAGAACCTACGAGCAGTACTTC.

V is TRBV2 and J is TRBJ2-3; D remains ambiguous. Germline V CDR1 and CDR2: SNHLY, FYNNEI. The ends were cut back, 3 bases at V and 0 bases at J, with 7 bases in the middle. The CDR3 is 14 amino acids. The CDR3 DNA follows: TGTGCCAGCAGTGAGGGCAGGAGCACAGATACGCAGTATTTT. Its protein product is CASSEGRSTDTQYF.

There are a few counts of this clonotype. This chain links TRBV15 with TRBJ1-6; D call uncertain. The CDR3 runs 17 residues. Trimming pared 0 bases from V and 7 bases from J, leaving 16 bases between. Germline V CDR1 and CDR2: LNHNV, YYDKDF (reference sequence). The CDR3 nucleotides are TGTGCCACCAGCAGAGATCGGAGCAAATCGAGCAATTCACCCCTCCACTTT. This codes for CATSRDRSKSSNSPLHF.

This clonotype has more than one count but fewer than ten. The rearrangement uses TRBV5-1 and TRBJ2-1; no clear D. Germline-derived CDR1 and CDR2 are SGHRS and YFSETQ. The CDR3 consists of 12 residues. Trimming shortened V by 1 base and J by 15 bases, and 14 bases separated the two germline ends. The DNA for the CDR3 is TGCGCCAGCAGCTTGCCCAATGCCGACCCGTTCTTC. It codes for CASSLPNADPFF.

The V and J genes are TRBV2 and TRBJ1-1; D is perhaps TRBD1 (5 bases). The CDR3 is 13 residues long. The germline V gene encodes CDR1 SNHLY and CDR2 FYNNEI. Deletions cut 8 bases from V and 4 bases from J, with 14 bases between. CDR3 nucleotide sequence: TGTGCCAGCCCTCGAAGGGGTTCCACTGAAGCTTTCTTT. Its translation is CASPRRGSTEAFF.